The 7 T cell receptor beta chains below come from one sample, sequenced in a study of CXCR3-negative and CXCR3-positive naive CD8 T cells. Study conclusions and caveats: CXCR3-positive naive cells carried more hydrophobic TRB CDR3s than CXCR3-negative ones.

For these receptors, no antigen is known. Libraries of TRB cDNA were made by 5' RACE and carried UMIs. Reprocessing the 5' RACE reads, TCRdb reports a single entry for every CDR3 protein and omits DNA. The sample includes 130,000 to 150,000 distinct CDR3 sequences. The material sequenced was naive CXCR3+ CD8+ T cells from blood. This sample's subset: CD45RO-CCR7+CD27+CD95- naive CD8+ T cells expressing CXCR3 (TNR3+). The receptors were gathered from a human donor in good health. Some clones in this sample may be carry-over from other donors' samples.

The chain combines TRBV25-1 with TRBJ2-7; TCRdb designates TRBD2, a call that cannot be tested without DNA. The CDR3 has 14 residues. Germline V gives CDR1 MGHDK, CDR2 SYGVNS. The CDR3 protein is CASSEFGEGGEQYF.

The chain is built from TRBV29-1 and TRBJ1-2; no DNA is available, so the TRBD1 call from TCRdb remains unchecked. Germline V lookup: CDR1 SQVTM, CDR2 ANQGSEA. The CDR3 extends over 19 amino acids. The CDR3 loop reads CSVEDLSTHDRGGGYGYTF.

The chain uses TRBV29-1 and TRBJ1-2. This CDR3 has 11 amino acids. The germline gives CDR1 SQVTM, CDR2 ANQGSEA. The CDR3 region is CRVEEGLQHTF.

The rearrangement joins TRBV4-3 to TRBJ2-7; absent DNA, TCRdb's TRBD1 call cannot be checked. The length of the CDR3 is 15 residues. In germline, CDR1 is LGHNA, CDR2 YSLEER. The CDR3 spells CASSQEIEDSYEQYF.

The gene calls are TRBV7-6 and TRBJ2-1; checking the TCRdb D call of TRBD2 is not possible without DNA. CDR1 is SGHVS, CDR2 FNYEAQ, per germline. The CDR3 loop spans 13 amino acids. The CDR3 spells CASSLEGPSEQFF.

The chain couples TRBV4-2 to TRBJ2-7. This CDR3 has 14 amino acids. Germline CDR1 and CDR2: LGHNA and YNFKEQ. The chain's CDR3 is CASSQSYGRYEQYF.

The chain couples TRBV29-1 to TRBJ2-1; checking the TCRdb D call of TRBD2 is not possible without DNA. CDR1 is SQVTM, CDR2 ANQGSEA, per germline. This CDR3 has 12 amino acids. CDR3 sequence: CSVDPPEGIEFF.